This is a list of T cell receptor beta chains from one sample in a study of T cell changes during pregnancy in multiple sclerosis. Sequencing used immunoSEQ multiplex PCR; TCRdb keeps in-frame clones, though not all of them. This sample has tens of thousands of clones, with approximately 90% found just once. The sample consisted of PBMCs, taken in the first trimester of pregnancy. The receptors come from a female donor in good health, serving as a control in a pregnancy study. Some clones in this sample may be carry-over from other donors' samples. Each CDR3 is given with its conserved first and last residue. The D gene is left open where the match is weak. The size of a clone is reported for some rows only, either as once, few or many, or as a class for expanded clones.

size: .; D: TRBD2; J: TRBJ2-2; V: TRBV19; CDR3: CASSRLAANTGELFF; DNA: TGTGCCAGTAGTAGACTAGCGGCTAACACCGGGGAGCTGTTTTTT
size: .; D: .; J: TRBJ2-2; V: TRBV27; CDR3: CASTPPRGDANTGELFF; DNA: TGTGCCAGCACCCCACCCAGGGGTGACGCGAACACCGGGGAGCTGTTTTTT
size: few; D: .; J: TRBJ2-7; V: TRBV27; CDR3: CASSFSITGEQYF; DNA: TGTGCCAGCAGTTTCAGCATAACGGGCGAGCAGTACTTC
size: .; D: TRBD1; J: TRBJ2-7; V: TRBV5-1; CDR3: CASSSAQGARYEQYF; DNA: TGCGCCAGCAGCTCGGCGCAGGGGGCGCGCTACGAGCAGTACTTC
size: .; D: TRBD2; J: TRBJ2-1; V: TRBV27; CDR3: CASSALTSGVYNEQFF; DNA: TGTGCCAGCAGTGCGCTCACTAGCGGGGTATACAATGAGCAGTTCTTC
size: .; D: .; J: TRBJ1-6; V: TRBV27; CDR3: CASSLARGNSPLHF; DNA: TGTGCCAGCAGTTTGGCCAGGGGAAATTCACCCCTCCACTTT
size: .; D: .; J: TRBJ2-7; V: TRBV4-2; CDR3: CASSQEAGLFYEQYF; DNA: TGTGCCAGCAGCCAAGAGGCAGGTTTATTCTACGAGCAGTACTTC
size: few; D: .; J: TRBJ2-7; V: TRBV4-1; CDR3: CASSQEGLDYEQYF; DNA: TGCGCCAGCAGCCAGGAAGGTCTAGACTACGAGCAGTACTTC
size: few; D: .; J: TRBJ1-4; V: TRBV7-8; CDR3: CASSLGATTNEKLFF; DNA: TGTGCCAGCAGCTTAGGGGCAACAACTAATGAAAAACTGTTTTTT
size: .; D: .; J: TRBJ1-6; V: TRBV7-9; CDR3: CASSSQGEGTPLHF; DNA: TGTGCCAGCAGCTCACAGGGCGAGGGGACACCCCTCCACTTT
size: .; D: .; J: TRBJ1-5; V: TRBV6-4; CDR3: CASSSGFNQPQHF; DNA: TGTGCCAGCAGCTCAGGATTCAATCAGCCCCAGCATTTT